This TCR beta chain was sequenced for a study of beta chain features in type 1 diabetes listed by TCRdb under 2018. Study-wide context: Mean age, gender distribution, total cell number and subset yield did not differ between patients and healthy donors. The study compared the TCRB repertoires of sorted circulating CD4+ T cell subsets in recently diagnosed type 1 diabetes patients with those in matched healthy donors. Regulatory and stem cell-like memory subsets were obtained from only 8 patients and roughly eight healthy donors, while naive and central memory subsets were obtained from all 28 donors. Across all samples, around 99 million sorted cells were examined, and cell number per subset correlated strongly with RNA yield. Paper-wide results and their limitations: Type 1 diabetes patients showed a moderate but significant shortening of TCRB CDR3 length in all four CD4+ subsets. Patients with type 1 diabetes made fewer insertions and deleted more nucleotides at VDJ recombination sites, implying thymic rearrangement abnormalities. Shorter templates might have been favored by PCR, but patient and control samples were amplified and corrected together, so both groups would have been affected equally by any skew. Only small numbers of individuals were included in the HLA sub-analyses, which left unresolved whether HLA type had any influence on TCRB rearrangement. Sequencing cDNA rather than genomic DNA could over-represent highly expressing activated cells, although activation and CD3 levels did not differ between groups. Naive, central memory and regulatory TCRB repertoires appeared more similar among patients than among healthy donors.

Based on the germline V gene, the CDR1 and CDR2 sequences are LGHNT and FRNRAP. Including cysteine and phenylalanine, the CDR3 has 14 amino acids. Solely the CDR3 DNA is kept, with 42 bases framed from the first base. Between the V and J ends, shortened by 6 bases and 3 bases respectively, the junction contains 12 bases. Points on this clone: Its antigen is currently not known. No quality values exist for individual bases; no much larger clone is one base distant.

The entire amount of isolated RNA was reverse transcribed using the High Capacity cDNA Reverse Transcription Kit, so the sequenced TCRB transcripts were expressed ones. Deep immunoSEQ sequencing was performed on naive, central memory and regulatory T cell samples, with an average of roughly 3.3 million total reads per sample. After sorted cells were lysed in RLT buffer, RNA was extracted with DNase-treated RNeasy Micro or Mini kits, with the choice depending on cell number. Each cell subset was processed on its own to prevent cross-contamination, while patient and healthy donor samples were processed together. Using the immunoSEQ multiplex PCR, TCRB sequences were amplified from cDNA into 87-bp fragments spanning the CDR3 region. Sequencing of the amplicons was performed on the Illumina HiSeq platform. In the original analysis: PCR bias was computationally corrected using synthetic template baselines, reads within Hamming distance 2 were collapsed, and singletons that could not be merged were discarded. By aligning reads against IMGT, V, D and J genes, CDR3 length, and insertions or deletions at six rearrangement sites were assigned. Within each subset, clonotype counts were normalized to sorted cell number, and only after that were true diversity and Gini coefficients computed with the tcR R package. The overlap coefficient, calculated on TCRB nucleotide sequences, was used to measure repertoire sharing. Out-of-frame TCRB sequences from naive cells were analyzed to stand in for the pre-selection repertoire. In TCRdb, the immuneACCESS table is reduced to in-frame sequences with V and J assigned. These tables do not hold every clone; where another copy was compared, an unresolved V gene accounts for under half, and the others remain unexplained. V, J and clone size are taken as reported in that table, and D and trimming were inferred from the DNA itself. For this sample there are under 250,000 clones; 13% to 15% appear just once. The ten largest clones take up about 0.03% of the sample.

Each donor gave one peripheral blood draw, averaging about 100 mL, which was collected into heparinised tubes. A BD FACSAria II was used to sort naive, central memory, regulatory and stem cell-like memory CD4+ T cells with a panel that included CD45RO, CCR7, CD25, CD127, CD95 and CD27. Purity was above 98% for every sorted population. PBMCs were separated immediately by Lymphoprep density gradient centrifugation and were stained directly, without being cultured. So that batch effects would be minimized, each experiment stained and sorted samples in pairs, pairing one healthy donor with one patient.

This chain joins TRBV12-5 to TRBJ1-5; tentative D gene TRBD1, with 6 bases matching. The sequence was collected from a woman aged 40 to 50 in good health. Specimen: naive CD4+ T cells from blood. Taken with the paper, the label for cell subset or site translates to: true naive CD4+ T cells. The CDR3 in this case is CASGGGPNNQPQHF. The bases are TGTGCTAGTGGGGGGGGGCCGAACAATCAGCCCCAGCATTTT.